This T cell receptor (beta chain) comes out of a study of blood T cell repertoires in COVID-19. For the study at large: COVID-19 samples from acute and convalescent phases originated in the United States, Italy and Spain. T cells, B-cell-depleted T cells, or PBMCs supplied cDNA or gDNA.

Trimming at V came to 3 bases and at J to 11 bases, leaving 11 bases not matched to a gene. Per the germline V gene, CDR1 is SGHTA and CDR2 is FQGNSA. This CDR3 has 14 amino acids. Authors' processing steps: Estimated nucleated cell counts came from reference gene primer amplification. Some clones are missing from TCRdb's copy, which holds only in-frame ones; the method was immunoSEQ multiplex PCR. The DNA gave D and trimming, while V, J and clone size come from that table. The sample consists of some 64,000 clones, 88% of them appearing once. The sample was peripheral blood. This clonotype was sampled from a man in his forties or fifties with active COVID-19. V gene TRBV7-2 combines with J gene TRBJ1-2; 8 bases map to TRBD1. CDR3 nucleotides: TGTGCCAGCAGCTTGAGCCGGCGGGACAGGTGGTACACCTTC. It encodes CASSLSRRDRWYTF.